This T cell receptor beta chain was found in a study of blood T cell repertoires in COVID-19 (TCRdb year 2020). Notes on the research overall: The collaborator samples originated in the United States, Italy and Spain and spanned the acute and convalescent phases of COVID-19. Nearly every sample came with metadata listing a de-identified subject ID, COVID-19 status, age in years and sex. Where available, HLA class I and class II types were taken from metadata supplied by the sample provider and were not determined by assay-based typing. The samples were drawn from the first 160 participants of the ongoing ImmuneRACE study and from 1,200 or so subjects provided by 6 global collaborators. The dataset comprised deeply sampled blood TCRbeta repertoires from subjects exposed to, actively infected with, or recovered from COVID-19. The material from the prospective study consisted of cDNA or gDNA derived from T cells, B-cell-depleted T cells, or PBMCs. The repertoires were released in a freely available public database meant as a resource for research on the immune response to SARS-CoV-2.

TCRbeta CDR3 regions were amplified from genomic DNA using the immunoSEQ Assay, a bias-controlled multiplex PCR. The study's processing was this. The number of nucleated cells in each sample was estimated by amplification of reference gene primers within the assay. Sequence reads were collapsed and filtered to measure the absolute abundance of every unique TCRbeta CDR3 rearrangement. For each sample, productive Simpson clonality was calculated as the square root of Simpson's diversity index across productive rearrangements. This is the immuneACCESS table as TCRdb keeps it, with only in-frame sequences that have V and J called. A part of the clones is gone; compared with another copy, unresolved V genes explain less than half, and the rest is unexplained. The D gene and trimming were derived from the DNA, and the V and J assignments and clone size from that table. The sample profile shows some 160,000 clones; 86% of them were found once. Approximately 4% of the sample is in the top ten clones.

A word on this clone: Its antigen specificity is not known. No base qualities exist here, and no much larger clone lies one base off it.

Overall study outcomes, separate from this receptor: The amount of clinical and demographic metadata varied by source and participant and was provided uncurated.

The CDR3 starts with the cysteine, ends with the phenylalanine, and has 13 residues. Only CDR3 DNA is held: 39 bases, read in frame from base 1. V lost 1 base and J lost 11 bases; the stretch between them is 15 bases long. Looking up the germline V gene (reference sequence) yields CDR1 SEHNR and CDR2 FQNEAQ. Whole blood was collected in K2EDTA tubes by collaborating institutions according to the institutions' own protocols. For TCRbeta analysis, collaborators shipped samples in one of three forms: frozen whole blood, isolated PBMCs, or DNA extracted from either of those sample types. This TCR was recovered from an older woman with acute or convalescent COVID-19. The V gene is TRBV7-9 and the J gene is TRBJ2-7; TRBD1 is a possible D gene, resting on 6 matching bases. Sequencing input: peripheral blood. In nucleotides, the sequence is TGTGCCAGCAGCTTAGTAGGTCGTCAGGGGAAGTACTTC. Translated, this is CASSLVGRQGKYF.